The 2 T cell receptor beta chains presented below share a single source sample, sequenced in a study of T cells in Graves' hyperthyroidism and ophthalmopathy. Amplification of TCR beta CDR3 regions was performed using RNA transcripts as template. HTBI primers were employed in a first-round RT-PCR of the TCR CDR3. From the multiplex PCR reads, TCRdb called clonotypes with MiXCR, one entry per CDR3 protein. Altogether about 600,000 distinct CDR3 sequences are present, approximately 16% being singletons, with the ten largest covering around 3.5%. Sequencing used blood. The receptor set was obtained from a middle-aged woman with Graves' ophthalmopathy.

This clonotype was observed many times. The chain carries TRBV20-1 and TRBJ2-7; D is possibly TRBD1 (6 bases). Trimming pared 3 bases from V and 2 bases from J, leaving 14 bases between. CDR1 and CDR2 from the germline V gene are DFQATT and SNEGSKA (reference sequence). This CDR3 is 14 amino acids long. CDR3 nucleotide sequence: TGCAGTGCTAGTTACCGAGCAGGGGCCTACGAGCAGTACTTC. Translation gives CSASYRAGAYEQYF.

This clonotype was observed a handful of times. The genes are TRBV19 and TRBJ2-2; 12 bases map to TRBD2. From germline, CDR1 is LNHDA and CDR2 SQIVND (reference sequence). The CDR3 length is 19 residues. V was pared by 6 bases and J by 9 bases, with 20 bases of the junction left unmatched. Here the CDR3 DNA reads TGTGCCAGTAGGATTGGGGGCAGAGGACTAGCGGGAACGGACCGGGAGCTGTTTTTT. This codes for CASRIGGRGLAGTDRELFF.